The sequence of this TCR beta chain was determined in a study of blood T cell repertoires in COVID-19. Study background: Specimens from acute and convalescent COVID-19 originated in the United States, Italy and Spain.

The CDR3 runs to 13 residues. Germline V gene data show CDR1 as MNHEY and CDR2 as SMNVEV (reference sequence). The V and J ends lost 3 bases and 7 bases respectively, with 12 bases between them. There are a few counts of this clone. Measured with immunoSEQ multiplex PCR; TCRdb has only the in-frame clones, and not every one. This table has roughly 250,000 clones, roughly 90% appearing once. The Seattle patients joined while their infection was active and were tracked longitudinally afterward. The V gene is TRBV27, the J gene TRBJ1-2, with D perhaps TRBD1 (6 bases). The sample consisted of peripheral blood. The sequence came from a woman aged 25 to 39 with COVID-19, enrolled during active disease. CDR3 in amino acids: CASSFQGLRGYTF. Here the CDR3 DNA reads TGTGCCAGCAGTTTTCAGGGGCTCCGTGGCTACACCTTC.